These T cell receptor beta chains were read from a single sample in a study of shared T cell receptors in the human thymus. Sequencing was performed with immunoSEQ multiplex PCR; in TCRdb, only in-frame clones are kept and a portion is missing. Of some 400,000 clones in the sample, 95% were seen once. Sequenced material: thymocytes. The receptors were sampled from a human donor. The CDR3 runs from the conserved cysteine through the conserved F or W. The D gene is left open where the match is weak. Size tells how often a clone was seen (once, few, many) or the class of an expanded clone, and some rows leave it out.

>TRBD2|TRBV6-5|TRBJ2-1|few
CASSYSGTSGSKEQFF
TGTGCCAGCAGTTACTCTGGGACTAGCGGGAGTAAGGAGCAGTTCTTC
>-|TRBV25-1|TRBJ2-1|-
CASSDLVAGKQFF
TGTGCCAGCAGTGATCTAGTGGCGGGAAAGCAGTTCTTC
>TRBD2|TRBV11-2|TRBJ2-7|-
CASSLGGRGAYEQYF
TGTGCCAGCAGCTTGGGCGGGAGGGGAGCGTACGAGCAGTACTTC
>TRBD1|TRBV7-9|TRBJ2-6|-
CASSLAKGAPGANVLTF
TGTGCCAGCAGCTTAGCGAAGGGGGCGCCTGGGGCCAACGTCCTGACTTTC
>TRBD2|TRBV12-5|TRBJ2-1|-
CASGLKTPGTSGRHNEQFF
TGTGCTAGTGGTTTGAAAACCCCCGGGACTAGCGGGAGACACAATGAGCAGTTCTTC
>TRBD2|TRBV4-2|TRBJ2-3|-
CASSQDSPGAGPSTDTQYF
TGTGCCAGCAGCCAAGATAGCCCTGGAGCGGGACCTAGCACAGATACGCAGTATTTT
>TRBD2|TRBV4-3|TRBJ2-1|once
CASSPGLAGVLYNEQFF
TGCGCCAGCAGCCCGGGACTAGCGGGAGTCCTCTACAATGAGCAGTTCTTC
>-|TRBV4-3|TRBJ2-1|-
CASSPEGGSYNEQFF
TGCGCCAGCAGCCCTGAGGGGGGCTCCTACAATGAGCAGTTCTTC
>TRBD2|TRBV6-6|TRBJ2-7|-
CASSYPTSGRDEQYF
TGTGCCAGCAGTTATCCCACTAGCGGGAGAGACGAGCAGTACTTC
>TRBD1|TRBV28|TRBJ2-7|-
CASRVQGPDYEQYF
TGTGCCAGCAGGGTACAGGGGCCTGACTACGAGCAGTACTTC
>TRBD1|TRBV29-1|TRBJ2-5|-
CSVDQIQGANQETQYF
TGCAGCGTTGATCAAATCCAGGGGGCGAACCAAGAGACCCAGTACTTC
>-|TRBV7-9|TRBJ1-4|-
CASSSKLGAGDEKLFF
TGTGCCAGCAGCTCCAAGTTAGGGGCTGGTGATGAAAAACTGTTTTTT
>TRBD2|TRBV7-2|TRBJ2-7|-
CASSPAGASGRNEQYF
TGTGCCAGCAGTCCCGCTGGGGCTAGCGGGAGGAACGAGCAGTACTTC
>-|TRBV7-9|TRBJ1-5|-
CASSPTGINQPQHF
TGTGCCAGCAGCCCAACAGGGATCAATCAGCCCCAGCATTTT
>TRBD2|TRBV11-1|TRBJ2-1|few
CASSLKVEAGVSEQFF
TGTGCCAGCAGCTTAAAAGTGGAAGCGGGAGTAAGCGAGCAGTTCTTC
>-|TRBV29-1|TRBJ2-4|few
CSVEEGARAKNIQYF
TGCAGCGTTGAGGAGGGGGCGAGGGCCAAAAACATTCAGTACTTC
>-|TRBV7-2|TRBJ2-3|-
CASSLKSAGPTDTQYF
TGTGCCAGCAGCTTAAAGTCCGCGGGACCCACAGATACGCAGTATTTT
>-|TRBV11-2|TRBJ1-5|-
CASSPLDSNQPQHF
TGTGCCAGCAGCCCCCTGGATAGCAATCAGCCCCAGCATTTT
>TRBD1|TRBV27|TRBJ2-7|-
CASSHDRARWEQYF
TGTGCCAGCAGCCACGACAGGGCCCGGTGGGAGCAGTACTTC
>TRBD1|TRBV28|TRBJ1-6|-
CASSLGDRRYNSPLHF
TGTGCCAGCAGTCTAGGGGACAGACGGTATAATTCACCCCTCCACTTT
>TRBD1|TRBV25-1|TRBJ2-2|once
CASSGGQGTGELFF
TGTGCCAGCAGTGGGGGACAGGGAACCGGGGAGCTGTTTTTT
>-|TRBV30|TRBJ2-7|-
CAWSAPRGSPPYEQYF
TGTGCCTGGAGTGCCCCAAGGGGTAGCCCTCCTTACGAGCAGTACTTC
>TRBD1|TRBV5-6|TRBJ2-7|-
CASSLLDRGPSYEQYF
TGTGCCAGCAGCTTGCTGGACAGGGGACCTTCCTACGAGCAGTACTTC
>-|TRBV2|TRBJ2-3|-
CASSEILSEDTQYF
TGTGCCAGCAGTGAAATCCTGAGCGAAGATACGCAGTATTTT
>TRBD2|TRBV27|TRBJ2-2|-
CASRTSGRDTGELFF
TGTGCCAGCAGGACTAGCGGGAGGGACACCGGGGAGCTGTTTTTT
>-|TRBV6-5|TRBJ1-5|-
CASSYSWGGSDQPQHF
TGTGCCAGCAGTTACTCTTGGGGTGGCAGCGATCAGCCCCAGCATTTT
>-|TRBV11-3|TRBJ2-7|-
CASSVRVYYEQYF
TGTGCCAGCAGCGTTAGAGTCTACTACGAGCAGTACTTC
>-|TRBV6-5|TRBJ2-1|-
CASSYSISNEQFF
TGTGCCAGCAGTTACTCGATATCGAATGAGCAGTTCTTC
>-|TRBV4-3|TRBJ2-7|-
CASSQEDGPGEQYF
TGCGCCAGCAGCCAAGAGGACGGTCCTGGTGAGCAGTACTTC
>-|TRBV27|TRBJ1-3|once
CASSKDQGTGNTIYF
TGTGCCAGCAGTAAAGACCAGGGGACTGGAAACACCATATATTTT
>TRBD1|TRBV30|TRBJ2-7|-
CAWSGPQGVYEQYF
TGTGCCTGGAGCGGACCACAGGGGGTTTACGAGCAGTACTTC
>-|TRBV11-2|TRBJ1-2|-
CATSGEYGYTF
TGTGCCACCTCAGGGGAATATGGCTACACCTTC
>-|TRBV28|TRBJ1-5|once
CASSSFGSGQPQHF
TGTGCCAGCAGTTCTTTCGGATCTGGGCAGCCCCAGCATTTT
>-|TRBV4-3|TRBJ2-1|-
CASSHSKAEIPGDEQFF
TGCGCCAGCAGCCACAGCAAGGCAGAGATCCCAGGCGATGAGCAGTTCTTC
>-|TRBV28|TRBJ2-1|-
CASSLGLNPGGSYNEQFF
TGTGCCAGCAGTTTAGGTTTAAACCCCGGCGGATCCTACAATGAGCAGTTCTTC
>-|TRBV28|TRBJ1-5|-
CATRRPMGQPQHF
TGTGCCACCAGAAGGCCGATGGGTCAGCCCCAGCATTTT
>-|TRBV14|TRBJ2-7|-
CASSQGFSLLGAYEQYF
TGTGCCAGCAGCCAAGGGTTTTCTCTCTTGGGGGCCTACGAGCAGTACTTC
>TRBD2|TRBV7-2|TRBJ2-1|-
CASSQDLAGGLNNEQFF
TGTGCCAGCAGCCAGGACCTAGCGGGGGGACTTAACAATGAGCAGTTCTTC
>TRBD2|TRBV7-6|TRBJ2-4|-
CASSLISGRVDKNIQYF
TGTGCCAGCAGCTTAATCAGCGGGAGGGTGGACAAAAACATTCAGTACTTC
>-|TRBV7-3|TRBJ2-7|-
CASSSPDGSYEQYF
TGTGCCAGCAGCTCCCCTGATGGTTCCTACGAGCAGTACTTC
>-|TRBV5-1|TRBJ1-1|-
CASSWARQMKVPNTEAFF
TGCGCCAGCAGCTGGGCCCGACAAATGAAGGTCCCGAACACTGAAGCTTTCTTT
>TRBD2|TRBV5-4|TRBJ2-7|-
CASSPPGRRSYEQYF
TGTGCCAGCAGCCCTCCCGGGAGGCGTTCCTACGAGCAGTACTTC
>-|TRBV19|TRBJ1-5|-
CASKPQGFHQPQHF
TGTGCCAGTAAACCCCAGGGGTTTCATCAGCCCCAGCATTTT
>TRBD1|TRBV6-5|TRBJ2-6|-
CASRGQGPAVGVLTF
TGTGCCAGCAGGGGACAGGGGCCCGCAGTAGGCGTCCTGACTTTC
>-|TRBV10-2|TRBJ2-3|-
CASSESWGSTDTQYF
TGCGCCAGCAGTGAGTCTTGGGGAAGCACAGATACGCAGTATTTT
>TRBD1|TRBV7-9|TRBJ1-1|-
CASSSTGAATMNTEAFF
TGTGCCAGCAGCTCGACAGGGGCGGCCACTATGAACACTGAAGCTTTCTTT
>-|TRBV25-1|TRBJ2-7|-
CASSGDASSYEQYF
TGTGCCAGCAGTGGGGACGCCAGCTCCTACGAGCAGTACTTC
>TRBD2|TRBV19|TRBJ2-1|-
CASSIPRAGGSYEQFF
TGTGCCAGTAGTATTCCGCGAGCGGGAGGATCGTATGAGCAGTTCTTC
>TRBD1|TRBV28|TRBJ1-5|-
CASSPHYDRVNQPQHF
TGTGCCAGCAGTCCCCACTACGACAGGGTAAATCAGCCCCAGCATTTT
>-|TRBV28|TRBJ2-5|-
CASSFFQPGTWETQYF
TGTGCCAGCAGTTTCTTTCAACCGGGTACCTGGGAGACCCAGTACTTC